This T cell receptor (beta chain) was identified in a study of beta chain features in type 1 diabetes. In the study overall: Patients shared similar age, gender and cell yields with healthy donors.

The study reverse transcribed the entire isolated RNA, so it sequenced expressed TCRB transcripts. TCRdb's table, derived via immunoSEQ multiplex PCR, lists solely in-frame clones and lacks some. Seen here are roughly 140,000 clones, 10% observed once, and the top ten hold 0.5%. Regarding the study as a whole: Healthy donors had naive, central memory and Treg TCRB repertoires that appeared less similar than those seen among patients. Shorter TCRB CDR3s, moderately but significantly so, were found in Type 1 diabetes patients in all four CD4+ subsets.

This clone has more than one count but fewer than ten. Its antigen remains unidentified. The CDR3 spans 13 residues. CDR1 is SGHNT, CDR2 YYREEE, per germline (reference sequence). V was cut by 4 bases and J by 6 bases, with 12 bases left in between. The clonotype comes from a man aged 25-45 years with type 1 diabetes. Material for sequencing was central memory CD4+ T cells from blood. The rearrangement uses TRBV5-4 and TRBJ2-3, with a weak D call TRBD2 (5 bases). As DNA, the CDR3 is TGTGCCAGCAGCGGCTGGACTGGGGATACGCAGTATTTT. Its translation is CASSGWTGDTQYF.